This paragraph reports one TCR beta chain. Its antigen remains unknown. These data belong to a study of shared clonotypes between healthy human individuals. Study at large: Participating donors consisted of two women and a few men aged 18 to 49. Overall study findings and caveats: Incomplete sequencing of sorted subsets was indicated by rarefaction despite large depth.

Over several immunoSEQ plates, each subset's genomic DNA was distributed in even portions. In replicate PCRs of sorted subsets, approximately 190 ng DNA, about 29,000 T cell genomes, was used. Profiled with immunoSEQ multiplex PCR; TCRdb holds only in-frame clones, not every one. This table holds 330,000 or so clones, less than 85% found once. Germline V gives CDR1 SQVTM, CDR2 ANQGSEA. The CDR3 covers 13 residues. J was trimmed by 4 bases and V by 8 bases; bases with no gene match: 9. The TCR comes from a man aged 25 to 40 in good health. Sequenced input: memory CD4+ T cells sorted from blood. Subset specified: CD45RA-negative fraction. V usage is TRBV29-1 and J usage is TRBJ2-3; 7 bases are a match to TRBD2. The CDR3 region is CSISWGGADTQYF. CDR3 in DNA: TGCAGCATTAGTTGGGGGGGGGCAGATACGCAGTATTTT.